These 4 T cell receptor beta chains originate from one sample sequenced in a study of blood T cell repertoires in COVID-19. The table came from immunoSEQ multiplex PCR; TCRdb's copy has only in-frame clones and leaves some out. The sample lists 150,000 to 200,000 clones, 88% seen once, with less than 5.5% in the top ten. Sequenced input: peripheral blood. These receptors originate from a human donor in a cohort sampled during active COVID-19.

The chain has TRBV15 and TRBJ2-3; D is possibly TRBD1 (7 bases). The CDR3 has 17 amino acids. V gave up 3 bases and J gave up 2 bases, with 18 bases separating them. Germline CDR1 and CDR2: LNHNV and YYDKDF (reference sequence). The DNA of the CDR3 is TGTGCCACCAGCAGCCCCCGGAGGGGGCGCTTCACAGATACGCAGTATTTT. This sequence encodes CATSSPRRGRFTDTQYF.

The genes are TRBV5-1 and TRBJ1-2; D is unclear. The CDR3 has 13 amino acids. The V gene lost 5 bases and the J gene lost 5 bases, with 13 bases spanning the gap. Germline V gene sequence: CDR1 SGHRS, CDR2 YFSETQ. This CDR3 reads CASSQEGGYGYTF. DNA for the CDR3: TGCGCCAGCAGTCAGGAAGGCGGGTATGGCTACACCTTC.

This chain connects TRBV20-1 to TRBJ1-4; perhaps TRBD1 as D (5 bases). Germline assignment: CDR1 DFQATT and CDR2 SNEGSKA (reference sequence). V lost 1 base and J lost 12, with 9 bases in between. The CDR3 is made up of 11 amino acids. Here the CDR3 reads CSARAGMELFF. DNA of the CDR3: TGCAGTGCTAGAGCAGGGATGGAACTGTTTTTT.

The rearrangement joins TRBV19 to TRBJ1-2; weak D call: TRBD1 (6 bases). V dropped 5 bases and J dropped 1 base, with 8 bases sitting between them. Germline loops: CDR1 LNHDA, CDR2 SQIVND (reference sequence). This CDR3 is 13 amino acids long. CDR3 sequence: CASSPDSNYGYTF. CDR3 in DNA: TGTGCCAGTAGTCCGGACAGTAACTATGGCTACACCTTC.